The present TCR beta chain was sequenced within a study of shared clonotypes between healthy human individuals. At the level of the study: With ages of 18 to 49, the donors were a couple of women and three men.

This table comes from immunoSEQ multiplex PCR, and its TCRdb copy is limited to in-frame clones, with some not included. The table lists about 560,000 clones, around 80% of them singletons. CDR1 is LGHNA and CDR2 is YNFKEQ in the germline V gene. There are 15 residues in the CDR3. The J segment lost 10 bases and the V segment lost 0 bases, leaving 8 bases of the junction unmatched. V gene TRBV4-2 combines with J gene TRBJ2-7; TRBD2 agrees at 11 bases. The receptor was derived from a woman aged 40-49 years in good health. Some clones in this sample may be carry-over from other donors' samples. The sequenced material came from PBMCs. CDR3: CASSQEEGTSGRQYF. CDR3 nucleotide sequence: TGTGCCAGCAGCCAAGAGGAAGGGACTAGCGGCCGACAGTACTTC.